Sequencing of this T cell receptor (beta chain) was carried out in a study of cytomegalovirus exposure and HLA in healthy donors. The PCR had 60 Vbeta and 13 Jbeta primers. Method: immunoSEQ multiplex PCR; TCRdb's copy keeps in-frame clones and lacks some. Here the sample spans tens of thousands of clones, under 80% being singletons. From germline, CDR1 is SEHNR and CDR2 FQNEAQ (reference sequence). Trimming removed 3 bases at V and 4 bases at J, with 15 bases between. The CDR3 spans 16 residues. The source is a man aged 55 to 69 in good health and CMV-seropositive. The chain has TRBV7-9 and TRBJ1-4; the D gene is possibly TRBD1 (6 bases). The sequencing input was PBMCs. CDR3 region: CASSFLQGGLNEKLFF. CDR3 nucleotides: TGTGCCAGCAGCTTTTTACAGGGAGGGCTTAATGAAAAACTGTTTTTT.